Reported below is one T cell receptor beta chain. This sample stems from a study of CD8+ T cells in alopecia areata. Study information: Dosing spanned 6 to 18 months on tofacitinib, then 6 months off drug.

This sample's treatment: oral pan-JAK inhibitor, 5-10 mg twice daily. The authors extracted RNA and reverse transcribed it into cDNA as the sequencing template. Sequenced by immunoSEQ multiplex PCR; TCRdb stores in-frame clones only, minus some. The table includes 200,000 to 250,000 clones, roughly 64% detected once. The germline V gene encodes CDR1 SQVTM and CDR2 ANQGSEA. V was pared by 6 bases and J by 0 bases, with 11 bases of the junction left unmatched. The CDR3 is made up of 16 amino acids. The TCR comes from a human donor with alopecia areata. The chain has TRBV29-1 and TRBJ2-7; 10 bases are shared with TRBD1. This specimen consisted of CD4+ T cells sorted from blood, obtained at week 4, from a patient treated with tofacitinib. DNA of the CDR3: TGCAGCGTCACCGGGACAGGGGCCGGGAGCTCCTACGAGCAGTACTTC. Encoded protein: CSVTGTGAGSSYEQYF.